Ten or more counts support the clone carrying this T cell receptor beta chain. Its target is not known. The record originates from a study of identical twins. Broader study findings: Twin-shared out-of-frame alpha sequences were enriched for low generation probability.

One entry per CDR3 protein results from TCRdb running MiXCR on the 5' RACE reads. The profile shows 1.5 million to 2 million distinct CDR3 sequences, 25% to 35% of them singletons. The CDR3 runs 14 residues. V was pared by 4 bases and J by 0 bases, with 4 bases between. Germline V CDR1 and CDR2: SGHTA, FQGNSA. The specimen was cord blood. This sequence joins TRBV7-2 and TRBJ1-6; D is unclear. The clonotype originates from a newborn girl in good health. Here the CDR3 reads CASSSSSYNSPLHF. For the CDR3, the DNA is TGTGCCAGCAGCTCTAGCTCCTATAATTCACCCCTCCACTTT. The full variable domain, its missing parts supplied by reference TRBV7-2 and TRBJ1-6, is GAGVSQSPSNKVTEKGKDVELRCDPISGHTALYWYRQSLGQGLEFLIYFQGNSAPDKSGLPSDRFSAERTGGSVSTLTIQRTQQEDSAVYLCASSSSSYNSPLHFGNGTRLTVT.